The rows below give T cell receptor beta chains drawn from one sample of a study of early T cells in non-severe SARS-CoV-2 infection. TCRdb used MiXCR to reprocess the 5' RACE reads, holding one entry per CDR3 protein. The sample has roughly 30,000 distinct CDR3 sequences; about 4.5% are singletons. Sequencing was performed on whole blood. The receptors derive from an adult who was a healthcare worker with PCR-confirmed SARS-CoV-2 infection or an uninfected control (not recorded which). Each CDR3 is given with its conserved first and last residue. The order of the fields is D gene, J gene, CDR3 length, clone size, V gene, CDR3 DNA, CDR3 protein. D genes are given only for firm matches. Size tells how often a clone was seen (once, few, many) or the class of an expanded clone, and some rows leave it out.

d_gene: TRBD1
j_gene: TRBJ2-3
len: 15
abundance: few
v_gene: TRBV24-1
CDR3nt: TGTGCCACCAGTGATACGACAGGGAGCACAGATACGCAGTATTTT
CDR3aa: CATSDTTGSTDTQYF

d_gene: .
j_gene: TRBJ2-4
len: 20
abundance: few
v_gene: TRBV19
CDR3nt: TGTGTCAGTAGTCTTGGGGGCAAGGCCCTCCAACGGTTGGCCAAAAACATTCAGTACTTC
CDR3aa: CVSSLGGKALQRLAKNIQYF

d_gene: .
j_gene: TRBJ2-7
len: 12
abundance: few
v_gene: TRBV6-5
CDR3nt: TGTGCAACTTCTAACCGGGTCCACGAGCAGTACTTC
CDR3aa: CATSNRVHEQYF

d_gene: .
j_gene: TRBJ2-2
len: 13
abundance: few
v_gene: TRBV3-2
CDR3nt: TGTGCCAGCAGCCAGGGACACACCGGGGAGCTGTTTTTT
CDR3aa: CASSQGHTGELFF

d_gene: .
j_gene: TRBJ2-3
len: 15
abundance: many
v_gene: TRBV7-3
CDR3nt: TGTGCCAGCAGCTTAGGGGGTACTATGACAGATACGCAGTATTTT
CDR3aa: CASSLGGTMTDTQYF

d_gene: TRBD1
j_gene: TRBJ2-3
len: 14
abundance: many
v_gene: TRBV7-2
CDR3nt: TGTGCCAGCAGTCGGGACAGGGCATCAGATACGCAGTATTTT
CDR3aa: CASSRDRASDTQYF

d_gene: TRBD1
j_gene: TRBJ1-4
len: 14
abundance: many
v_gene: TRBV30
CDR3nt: TGTGCCTGGAGTTTACTTGCAGGGGGTGAAAAACTGTTTTTT
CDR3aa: CAWSLLAGGEKLFF

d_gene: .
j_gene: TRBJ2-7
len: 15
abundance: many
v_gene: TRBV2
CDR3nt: TGTGCCAGCAGTGAATCTTTCCGGGGACGCGCGGAGCAGTACTTC
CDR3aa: CASSESFRGRAEQYF

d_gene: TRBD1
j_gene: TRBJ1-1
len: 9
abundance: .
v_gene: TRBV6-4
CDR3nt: TGTGCCATGACAGGGGAAGCTTTCTTT
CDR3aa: CAMTGEAFF

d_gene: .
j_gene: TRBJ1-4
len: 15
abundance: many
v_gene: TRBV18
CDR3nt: TGTGCCAGCTCAACAGACAGATTTTTGGGTGAAAAACTGTTTTTT
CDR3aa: CASSTDRFLGEKLFF